This passage covers 27 T cell receptor beta chains from one sample sequenced in a study of blood T cell repertoires in COVID-19. Method: immunoSEQ multiplex PCR; TCRdb's copy keeps in-frame clones and lacks some. The sample yields under 150,000 clones, around 89% seen once. The sample consisted of peripheral blood. Receptors were obtained from a human donor in a cohort sampled during active COVID-19.

V is TRBV4-1 and J is TRBJ1-4, with a weak D call TRBD1 (6 bases). The V end lost 1 base, the J end lost 2 bases, and 11 bases lay between the germline ends. CDR1 and CDR2 from the germline V gene are MGHRA and YSYEKL. The CDR3 spans 16 residues. The CDR3 nucleotides are TGCGCCAGCAGCCAAGTACCAGGGGACACTAATGAAAAACTGTTTTTT. Its translation is CASSQVPGDTNEKLFF.

The V gene is TRBV7-9, the J gene TRBJ2-7; 7 bases are shared with TRBD2. Germline V gene sequence: CDR1 SEHNR, CDR2 FQNEAQ (reference sequence). With 0 bases clipped from V and 2 bases from J, the junction kept 4 bases outside the gene matches. The length of the CDR3 is 15 residues. CDR3 in DNA: TGTGCCAGCAGCTTAGCGACCGGGAGGCCCTACGAGCAGTACTTC. It encodes CASSLATGRPYEQYF.

The CDR3 DNA is TGTGCCACCAGCAGAGAAGCGGGTTCTCCCTACAATGAGCAGTTCTTC. Protein sequence: CATSREAGSPYNEQFF. V usage is TRBV15 and J usage is TRBJ2-1, with D maybe TRBD2 (6 bases). V was cut by 0 bases and J by 2 bases, with 11 bases left in between. The CDR3 is 16 residues long. Germline-derived CDR1 and CDR2 are LNHNV and YYDKDF (reference sequence).

V usage is TRBV10-3 and J usage is TRBJ2-2, with 10 bases that match TRBD1. The CDR3 has 15 residues. V trimming: 2 bases; J trimming: 5 bases; junction bases outside the gene matches: 2. Per the germline V gene, CDR1 is ENHRY and CDR2 is SYGVKD. The CDR3 coding sequence is TGTGCCATCAGTGAGAGACAGGGGGCGACCGGGGAGCTGTTTTTT. Its translation: CAISERQGATGELFF.

This chain connects TRBV5-1 to TRBJ1-3; 7 bases align to TRBD1. This CDR3 comprises 15 residues. V shed 2 bases, J shed 0 bases, and the junction held 2 bases outside the gene matches. Germline CDR1 reads SGHRS; CDR2 reads YFSETQ. Written as DNA, the CDR3 is TGCGCCAGCAGCTTCACAGGGGCCTCTGGAAACACCATATATTTT. The encoded protein is CASSFTGASGNTIYF.

The chain uses TRBV3-1 (or the pseudogene TRBV3-2) and TRBJ1-1, with 8 bases lining up with TRBD1. The germline gives CDR1 LGHDT, CDR2 YNNKEL (reference sequence). There are 17 residues in the CDR3. J gave up 6 bases and V 4 bases, and 16 bases lay outside the gene matches. CDR3 sequence reads: CASSRTRTGTLRAEAFF. The CDR3 region has the DNA TGTGCCAGCAGCCGTACCAGGACAGGGACCCTGAGGGCTGAAGCTTTCTTT.

The chain combines TRBV19 with TRBJ2-5; tentative D call: TRBD1 (5 bases). V was trimmed by 5 bases and J by 2 bases, leaving 18 bases between them. The CDR3 covers 16 residues. Germline V gene data show CDR1 as LNHDA and CDR2 as SQIVND (reference sequence). In nucleotides, the CDR3 is TGTGCCAGTAGTTCGACACCCTGGACACCTCAAGAGACCCAGTACTTC. It specifies CASSSTPWTPQETQYF.

The rearrangement joins TRBV5-4 to TRBJ2-7; TRBD2 aligns across 8 bases. The CDR3 loop spans 15 amino acids. Germline CDR1 SGHNT, CDR2 YYREEE (reference sequence). V gave up 9 bases and J gave up 6 bases; unmatched junction bases: 17. CDR3 bases: TGTGCCACCCAGTGGGTAGCGGGGACTGAGGGCGAGCAGTACTTC. Amino acids: CATQWVAGTEGEQYF.

In nucleotides, the CDR3 is TGTGCCAGCAGCTTGGACCCCACAGGGTCCTACGAGCAGTACTTC. Amino acid sequence: CASSLDPTGSYEQYF. This chain links TRBV5-5 with TRBJ2-7; perhaps TRBD1 as D (6 bases). Germline lookup yields CDR1 SGHKS and CDR2 YYEKEE (reference sequence). V shed 0 bases and J shed 1 base, with 11 bases lying between them. This CDR3 has 15 amino acids.

The chain couples TRBV30 to TRBJ1-4; a possible D gene is TRBD1 (6 bases). The CDR3 loop spans 14 amino acids. Deletions cut 3 bases from V and 8 bases from J, with 16 bases between. CDR1 is GTSNPN, CDR2 SVGIG, per germline (reference sequence). The CDR3 loop is CAWRADSRNEKLFF. In nucleotides, the CDR3 is TGTGCCTGGAGGGCGGACAGTAGGAACGAAAAACTGTTTTTT.

The chain links TRBV18 to TRBJ2-5, with TRBD2 as a possible D gene (5 bases). Trimming took off 1 base at V and 5 bases at J, with 5 bases between the two ends. Germline loops: CDR1 KGHSH, CDR2 LQKENI. The CDR3 sequence is 12 residues long. The CDR3 loop reads CASSPRGETQYF. The CDR3 nucleotides read TGTGCCAGCTCACCACGAGGGGAGACCCAGTACTTC.

CDR3 nucleotides: TGTGCCAGCAGTGAATTAGGGACAGGGCCCTACGAGCAGTACTTC. Translation gives CASSELGTGPYEQYF. The rearrangement uses TRBV6-1 and TRBJ2-7, with 9 positions matching TRBD1. The V gene end was trimmed by 2 bases and the J gene end by 2 bases; junction bases not matched to a gene: 4. CDR1 MNHNS and CDR2 SASEGT come from the germline V gene. CDR3 length: 15 amino acids.

The rearrangement uses TRBV18 and TRBJ2-3; 7 bases are a match to TRBD2. Trimming removed 1 base from V and 0 bases from J; junction bases left unmatched: 1. CDR1 and CDR2 from the germline V gene are KGHSH and LQKENI. This CDR3 comprises 15 residues. Written as DNA, the CDR3 is TGTGCCAGCTCACCACGGCGGGGGAGCACAGATACGCAGTATTTT. It translates to CASSPRRGSTDTQYF.

The rearrangement uses TRBV14 and TRBJ2-7, with 12 bases fitting TRBD1. Germline trimming cut 3 bases from V and 7 bases from J; bases unmatched to any gene: 10. This CDR3 has 16 residues. Germline V CDR1 and CDR2: SGHDN, FVKESK. CDR3 coding DNA: TGTGCCAGCAGCCATATTCTCCGGGACAGGGGGCCTGAGCAGTACTTC. Translation gives CASSHILRDRGPEQYF.

Comments on this clone: Given a far larger clone just one base away, this is likely a sequencing read error. The chain recombines TRBV9 with TRBJ1-1; possibly TRBD1 for D (5 bases). Germline assignment: CDR1 SGDLS and CDR2 YYNGEE. The CDR3 runs 13 residues. The ends were cut back, 3 bases at V and 1 base at J, with 7 bases in the middle. CDR3 region: CASSAGQNTEAFF. For the CDR3, the DNA is TGTGCCAGCAGCGCCGGACAGAACACTGAAGCTTTCTTT. The whole variable domain, remainder taken from reference TRBV9 and TRBJ1-1, is DSGVTQTPKHLITATGQRVTLRCSPRSGDLSVYWYQQSLDQGLQFLIQYYNGEERAKGNILERFSAQQFPDLHSELNLSSLELGDSALYFCASSAGQNTEAFFGQGTRLTVV.

The chain joins TRBV7-2 to TRBJ2-1; TRBD2 matches 9 bases. Germline V gene data show CDR1 as SGHTA and CDR2 as FQGNSA. Trimming at V came to 2 bases and at J to 6 bases, leaving 2 bases not matched to a gene. The CDR3 is 14 residues long. The CDR3 DNA reads as TGTGCCAGCAGCTTACTTAGCGGGGGCAATGAGCAGTTCTTC. It translates to CASSLLSGGNEQFF.

Only a few counts were recorded for this clone. The chain has TRBV18 and TRBJ1-1; D uncertain. Per germline, CDR1 KGHSH and CDR2 LQKENI. V dropped 3 bases and J dropped 3 bases, with 11 bases sitting between them. The CDR3 consists of 14 residues. The CDR3 DNA is TGTGCCAGCTCACCCCGGGAGTCTGACACTGAAGCTTTCTTT. It specifies CASSPRESDTEAFF. The full variable domain, in which reference TRBV18 and TRBJ1-1 provide the parts outside the CDR3, is NAGVMQNPRHLVRRRGQEARLRCSPMKGHSHVYWYRQLPEEGLKFMVYLQKENIIDESGMPKERFSAEFPKEGPSILRIQQVVRGDSAAYFCASSPRESDTEAFFGQGTRLTVV.

The chain employs TRBV7-3 and TRBJ1-1; a possible D gene is TRBD1 (5 bases). V was cut by 5 bases and J by 0 bases, with 7 bases left in between. The CDR3 extends over 13 amino acids. Germline assignment: CDR1 SGHTA and CDR2 FQGTGA. The DNA for the CDR3 is TGTGCCAGCAGCCCGACAGTGAACACTGAAGCTTTCTTT. Residues: CASSPTVNTEAFF.

DNA for the CDR3: TGTGCCAGCAGCGCAGGACAGAGTTTTAGCTCCTATAATTCACCCCTCCACTTT. Translating gives CASSAGQSFSSYNSPLHF. The chain uses TRBV9 and TRBJ1-6; maybe TRBD1 (6 bases). Deletions cut 3 bases from V and 0 bases from J, with 16 bases between. The CDR3 length is 18 residues. The germline CDR1 and CDR2 sequences are SGDLS and YYNGEE.

The V gene is TRBV5-1, the J gene TRBJ1-1; 8 bases are a match to TRBD1. The CDR3 extends over 14 amino acids. J lost 5 bases, V lost 1 base, and 4 bases had no gene match. Germline V gives CDR1 SGHRS, CDR2 YFSETQ. The CDR3 nucleotides read TGCGCCAGCAGCTTGACAGGGGGAGGAACTGAAGCTTTCTTT. Residues: CASSLTGGGTEAFF.

The CDR3 loop reads CASVSGGTDTQYF. The DNA of the CDR3 is TGCGCCAGCGTAAGCGGGGGCACAGATACGCAGTATTTT. The chain links TRBV5-1 to TRBJ2-3; TRBD2 matches at 7 bases. This CDR3 comprises 13 residues. Per germline, CDR1 SGHRS and CDR2 YFSETQ. With 7 bases clipped from V and 1 base from J, the junction kept 3 bases outside the gene matches.

The CDR3 bases are TGTGCCAGCAGCTTAGAACAGGGGCCAGATACGCAGTATTTT. This codes for CASSLEQGPDTQYF. The gene calls are TRBV11-1 and TRBJ2-3; TRBD1 agrees at 7 bases. CDR1 SGHAT and CDR2 FQDESV come from the germline V gene (reference sequence). The CDR3 spans 14 residues. The junction had 2 bases not matched to a gene; V was cut back by 1 base and J by 4 bases. The full variable domain, with the rest looked up from reference TRBV11-1 and TRBJ2-3, is EAEVAQSPRYKITEKSQAVAFWCDPISGHATLYWYRQILGQGPELLVQFQDESVVDDSQLPKDRFSAERLKGVDSTLKIQPAELGDSAMYLCASSLEQGPDTQYFGPGTRLTVL.

V gene TRBV5-4 combines with J gene TRBJ1-2; D not certain. The CDR3 contains 14 residues. Between the trimmed V and J ends, which lost 6 bases and 4 bases, there was a span of 16 bases. Looked up from germline, CDR1 is SGHNT and CDR2 is YYREEE (reference sequence). CDR3 sequence reads: CASTPGSRGYGYTF. CDR3 coding DNA: TGTGCCAGCACCCCTGGGTCCCGAGGCTATGGCTACACCTTC.

A single count supports this clone. J is TRBJ2-7 and V is TRBV10-3; D perhaps matches TRBD1 (6 bases). Germline CDR1 ENHRY, CDR2 SYGVKD. The CDR3 loop spans 14 amino acids. Trimming left V 8 bases short and J 2 bases short, with 16 bases between. CDR3 residues: CAIGGPSQAYEQYF. In DNA form, the CDR3 reads TGTGCCATCGGGGGCCCCTCGCAGGCCTACGAGCAGTACTTC.

The rearrangement uses TRBV5-8 and TRBJ2-3; tentative D call: TRBD1 (6 bases). The germline V gene encodes CDR1 SGHTS and CDR2 YDEGEE. The CDR3 runs 16 residues. Trimming took 0 bases from V and 0 from J, leaving 11 bases between them. The CDR3 sequence is CASSLGTVLSTDTQYF. DNA of the CDR3: TGTGCCAGCAGCTTGGGGACAGTCCTTAGCACAGATACGCAGTATTTT.

This chain joins TRBV9 and TRBJ2-5, with 7 positions matching TRBD1. The CDR3 runs 15 residues. J lost 4 bases, V lost 4 bases, and 10 bases had no gene match. In germline, CDR1 is SGDLS, CDR2 YYNGEE. CDR3 DNA sequence: TGTGCCAGCAGCTCACGAGACAGGGTGGGAGAGACCCAGTACTTC. It is translated as CASSSRDRVGETQYF.

The chain recombines TRBV19 with TRBJ2-7; D is perhaps TRBD2 (5 bases). Trimming took 3 bases from V and 1 from J, leaving 13 bases between them. The CDR3 spans 15 residues. The germline gives CDR1 LNHDA, CDR2 SQIVND (reference sequence). In DNA form, the CDR3 reads TGTGCCAGTAGTATCGGCGGACGGGGATCCTACGAGCAGTACTTC. It yields the protein CASSIGGRGSYEQYF.